The 3 T cell receptor beta chains below were found in one sample sequenced in a study of identical twins. TCRdb reanalysed the 5' RACE reads using MiXCR and keeps one entry per CDR3 protein. The sample includes around 230,000 distinct CDR3 sequences, over 8% of them seen just once. The specimen sequenced was memory (CD45RO+) T cells sorted from blood. These receptors originate from a woman younger than 30 in good health.

The V gene is TRBV5-1, the J gene TRBJ1-5; the D is unclear. The CDR3 has 14 amino acids. Germline V gene sequence: CDR1 SGHRS, CDR2 YFSETQ. Trimming stripped 4 bases from V and 2 bases from J, with 10 bases between. CDR3 bases: TGCGCCAGCAGCGAGGTTTCCGGCAATCAGCCCCAGCATTTT. Residues: CASSEVSGNQPQHF.

This clonotype was seen only a few times. This rearrangement joins TRBV2 to TRBJ1-2; D gene uncertain. The CDR3 has 15 amino acids. Germline CDR1 and CDR2: SNHLY and FYNNEI. V shed 1 base and J shed 4 bases, with 13 bases lying between them. CDR3: CASSEEENRSYGYTF. For the CDR3, the DNA is TGTGCCAGCAGTGAAGAGGAGAACCGGTCCTATGGCTACACCTTC.

On this clonotype: One junction end does not reproduce the germline sequence, and a read error may be involved. The rearrangement joins TRBV20-1 to TRBJ2-4; D remains unclear. Germline V gene sequence: CDR1 DFQATT, CDR2 SNEGSKA (reference sequence). The CDR3 is 11 residues long. CDR3 amino acids: CRARAANIQYF. DNA of the CDR3: TGCCGTGCTAGGGCAGCAAACATTCAGTACTTC.